This section outlines one TCR beta chain sequence together with its context. The antigen remains unidentified. The data were taken from a study of identifying expanded T cells in peripheral blood. Study-wide points: Technical replicates showed around 1.1 changed clones; two weeks 15 to 20; four weeks 19.

Collection occurred without any documented infections or immune events in donors. Profiled with immunoSEQ multiplex PCR; TCRdb holds only in-frame clones, not every one. Seen here are approximately 130,000 clones, more than 75% observed once, and the top ten hold approximately 3%. The CDR3 runs to 17 residues. Per the germline V gene, CDR1 is MGHRA and CDR2 is YSYEKL. The V segment lost 1 base and the J segment 3 bases; nucleotides outside the gene matches: 12. The TCR originated in a person aged 18-70 years in good health. V gene TRBV4-1 combines with J gene TRBJ2-7; TRBD2 matches at 7 bases. The sample taken for sequencing was blood. CDR3 loop: CASSQGGGTPGFYEQYF. The CDR3, as DNA: TGCGCCAGCAGCCAAGGGGGAGGGACTCCTGGATTCTACGAGCAGTACTTC.